A selection of T cell receptor beta chains follows, all from one sample in a study of PD-1 blockade in classical Hodgkin lymphoma. The data were produced by immunoSEQ multiplex PCR, yet TCRdb's version contains in-frame clones alone and is incomplete. Found here are 100,000 or so clones, 89% of them singletons; the top ten hold around 17%. Source: peripheral blood mononuclear cells (PBMCs), taken before the fourth cycle of nivolumab. The receptors were gathered from a human donor with classical Hodgkin lymphoma. CDR3s include the opening cysteine and the closing phenylalanine or tryptophan. D genes are given only for firm matches. The listing skips clone size in some rows; elsewhere it reads once, few, many or a size class.

NA	NA	TRBV7-2	TRBJ1-3	CASSLGSGNTIYF	TGTGCCAGCAGCTTAGGTTCTGGAAACACCATATATTTT
NA	NA	TRBV5-6	TRBJ1-2	CASSFDPQRPNYGYTF	TGTGCCAGCAGCTTCGACCCACAGCGTCCTAACTATGGCTACACCTTC
NA	NA	TRBV6-5	TRBJ1-3	CASSYSGGASGNTIYF	TGTGCCAGCAGTTACTCGGGGGGGGCTTCTGGAAACACCATATATTTT
NA	NA	TRBV7-2	TRBJ2-1	CASSLVGYSKFF	TGTGCCAGCAGCTTAGTTGGCTATTCCAAGTTCTTC
TRBD1	NA	TRBV27	TRBJ1-2	CASRAGWGQANYGYTF	TGTGCCAGCAGAGCTGGGTGGGGACAGGCTAACTATGGCTACACCTTC
TRBD2	once	TRBV7-9	TRBJ2-7	CASSPPGQISGRAPYEQYF	TGTGCCAGCAGCCCACCGGGACAGATTAGCGGGAGGGCCCCCTACGAGCAGTACTTC
NA	NA	TRBV6-1	TRBJ2-2	CASSERGGTGELFF	TGTGCCAGCAGTGAACGGGGTGGCACCGGGGAGCTGTTTTTT
NA	NA	TRBV5-1	TRBJ1-1	CASSGGFTNTEAFF	TGCGCCAGCAGCGGAGGGTTCACGAACACTGAAGCTTTCTTT
NA	NA	TRBV7-7	TRBJ2-3	CASSLGQGHTDTQYF	TGTGCCAGCAGCTTAGGGCAGGGTCACACAGATACGCAGTATTTT
NA	NA	TRBV19	TRBJ2-7	CASSIDRSTDGEQYF	TGTGCCAGTAGTATAGATCGGTCGACGGACGGCGAGCAGTACTTC
TRBD1	NA	TRBV6-5	TRBJ1-3	CASSMGQSGVNTIYF	TGTGCCAGCAGTATGGGACAGTCGGGAGTAAACACCATATATTTT
NA	NA	TRBV27	TRBJ1-5	CASSNRIGNQPQHF	TGTGCCAGCAGTAACAGGATTGGCAATCAGCCCCAGCATTTT
TRBD2	few	TRBV27	TRBJ2-7	CASQGGSSYEQYF	TGTGCCAGCCAGGGCGGGAGCTCCTACGAGCAGTACTTC
TRBD2	once	TRBV7-2	TRBJ2-7	CASSRSGSRPHEQYF	TGTGCCAGCAGCCGTAGCGGGAGTCGCCCCCACGAGCAGTACTTC
NA	NA	TRBV2	TRBJ1-1	CASRTRGGRTEAFF	TGTGCCAGCAGGACCCGAGGGGGACGCACTGAAGCTTTCTTT
NA	NA	TRBV5-8	TRBJ1-4	CASSFWYGTGNEKLFF	TGTGCCAGCAGCTTTTGGTATGGGACGGGGAATGAAAAACTGTTTTTT
NA	NA	TRBV4-1	TRBJ2-7	CASSQGTSYEQYF	TGCGCCAGCAGCCAAGGGACTTCCTACGAGCAGTACTTC
NA	NA	TRBV12-5	TRBJ2-3	CASREALDTQYF	TGTGCTAGTCGAGAAGCGTTAGATACGCAGTATTTT
NA	NA	TRBV19	TRBJ1-2	CASSIGFNYGYTF	TGTGCCAGTAGTATAGGTTTTAACTATGGCTACACCTTC
NA	NA	TRBV21-1	TRBJ2-7	CASIKQGRGPIYEQYF	TGTGCCAGCATCAAACAGGGCCGCGGACCAATCTACGAGCAGTACTTC
TRBD2	NA	TRBV5-1	TRBJ2-2	CASSGGAGETGELFF	TGCGCCAGCAGCGGGGGAGCGGGAGAAACCGGGGAGCTGTTTTTT
TRBD2	few	TRBV9	TRBJ2-5	CASSVGVEGSGVETQYF	TGTGCCAGCAGCGTAGGGGTCGAGGGCAGCGGGGTAGAGACCCAGTACTTC
TRBD1	NA	TRBV18	TRBJ2-3	CASSLGTGGGTDTQYF	TGTGCCAGCTCACTTGGGACAGGGGGCGGCACAGATACGCAGTATTTT
TRBD2	NA	TRBV5-1	TRBJ2-3	CASSLGTSGPDTQYF	TGCGCCAGCAGCTTAGGGACTAGCGGCCCAGATACGCAGTATTTT
NA	once	TRBV7-2	TRBJ1-2	CASSSLGRTAGYTF	TGTGCCAGCAGCTCATTGGGAAGGACCGCCGGCTACACCTTC
NA	NA	TRBV18	TRBJ1-3	CASSPGYSLSGNTIYF	TGTGCCAGCTCCCCCGGGTACAGTCTCTCTGGAAACACCATATATTTT
TRBD2	once	TRBV4-1	TRBJ2-2	CASSPLTSGKHRRELFF	TGCGCCAGCAGCCCCCTGACTAGCGGGAAACACCGACGGGAGCTGTTTTTT
NA	NA	TRBV6-1	TRBJ2-7	CASSEGLSEQYF	TGTGCCAGCAGTGAAGGCCTAAGCGAGCAGTACTTC
NA	NA	TRBV7-2	TRBJ2-7	CASSLGRGTYEQYF	TGTGCCAGCAGCTTGGGCAGGGGCACCTACGAGCAGTACTTC